The entry below describes one TCR beta chain. Original processing notes: It was from reference gene primer amplification that nucleated cell counts were estimated. Libraries were prepared by immunoSEQ multiplex PCR; TCRdb keeps only in-frame clonotypes and omits some of them. The V and J calls and clone size are taken from that table; D and trimming were inferred from the DNA. The sample lists some 77,000 clones, around 85% occurring once. Germline CDR1 is SGHKS and CDR2 is YYEKEE (reference sequence). The V and J ends lost 3 bases and 1 base, in that order; junction bases with no gene match: 6. The CDR3 has 15 amino acids. This sample was taken from a study of blood T cell repertoires in COVID-19. About the research overall: Acute-phase and convalescent COVID-19 samples originated in the United States, Italy and Spain. PBMCs, B-cell-depleted T cells, or T cells provided the cDNA or gDNA that made up the material.

This receptor was identified in a man aged 70-80 years with acute or convalescent COVID-19. This sequence joins TRBV5-5 and TRBJ1-1; 7 nucleotides line up with TRBD1. The specimen was peripheral blood. DNA of the CDR3: TGTGCCAGCAGCTCGGGACACAGGGGGAACACTGAAGCTTTCTTT. This encodes CASSSGHRGNTEAFF.